Given below is one T cell receptor (beta chain) in context. This record belongs to a study of T cell changes during pregnancy in multiple sclerosis. V lost 6 bases and J lost 2, with 14 bases in between. The CDR3 is 15 residues long. Germline CDR1 and CDR2: KGHSH and LQKENI. Sequenced by immunoSEQ multiplex PCR; TCRdb stores in-frame clones only, minus some. The sample has about 87,000 clones; 93% are singletons. Specimen: peripheral blood, collected in the third trimester of pregnancy. This chain links TRBV18 with TRBJ2-1; weak D call: TRBD1 (6 bases). This receptor was obtained from a female donor in good health, enrolled as a control in a pregnancy study. CDR3 DNA sequence: TGTGCCAGCTCTCCGACAGGAGAACCCTACAATGAGCAGTTCTTC. This sequence encodes CASSPTGEPYNEQFF.